This T cell receptor (beta chain) originates from a study of human T cells and chemical hapten exposure. On the study more broadly: A mostly female patient group had alopecia areata, totalis or universalis.

Each CDR3 protein is one row after TCRdb ran MiXCR on the RACE reads. The sample shows around 130,000 distinct CDR3 sequences, 12% of them seen only once. This clonotype has more than one count but fewer than ten. Germline loops: CDR1 DFQATT, CDR2 SNEGSKA (reference sequence). The V and J ends lost 0 bases and 2 bases respectively, with 15 bases between them. The CDR3 runs 16 residues. Documented time point: patch test 2, 6 weeks after DPC sensitization. Specified treatment: therapeutic diphenylcyclopropenone sensitization with weekly scalp DPC. Before extraction, the whole blood was not fractionated, and total RNA was taken from it.

This clonotype originated in a woman in her forties or fifties with alopecia areata. Some clones in this sample may be carry-over from other donors' samples. The sample here was whole blood, taken in connection with sensitization to the hapten diphenylcyclopropenone (DPC). This chain connects TRBV20-1 to TRBJ2-3; D unresolved. The CDR3, as DNA: TGCAGTGCTAGAGATCCGCCCCCGGGCAACACAGATACGCAGTATTTT. Protein sequence: CSARDPPPGNTDTQYF.